What follows is one TCR beta chain and its context. The data were taken from a study of blood T cell repertoires in COVID-19. The overall study: Acute and convalescent COVID-19 samples came from the United States, Italy and Spain. T cells, B-cell-depleted T cells, or PBMCs supplied cDNA or gDNA.

The method was immunoSEQ multiplex PCR; TCRdb's version includes in-frame clones alone and lacks a portion of them. The sample records roughly 230,000 clones, around four fifths being singletons. V lost 4 bases and J lost 2, with 18 bases in between. Per germline, CDR1 LGHDT and CDR2 YNNKEL (reference sequence). The CDR3 contains 17 residues. The rearrangement links TRBV3-1 (or the pseudogene TRBV3-2) to TRBJ1-3; a possible D gene is TRBD1 (6 bases). Source material: peripheral blood. This clonotype was sampled from a man aged 40-55 years with active or convalescent COVID-19. In DNA form, the CDR3 reads TGTGCCAGCAGCCCCTTAACCGGGACATGGGCTGGAAACACCATATATTTT. It specifies CASSPLTGTWAGNTIYF.